What follows describes a single T cell receptor beta chain. Its antigen is undetermined. This sample is drawn from a study of T cell responses to AZD1222 COVID-19 vaccine. Assay: immunoSEQ multiplex PCR; the TCRdb copy retains only in-frame clones and omits some. The table lists over 100,000 clones, roughly 90% of them singletons. V was trimmed by 4 bases and J by 5 bases, leaving 20 bases between them. In germline, CDR1 is GTSNPN, CDR2 SVGIG (reference sequence). The CDR3 has 15 amino acids. Study results and caveats: Clonal diversity may have been underestimated, and the donors were mostly white British, with more females than males.

The chain is built from TRBV30 and TRBJ1-2, with a tentative D call TRBD1 (6 bases). The specimen was peripheral blood, collected on day 0 of AZD1222 vaccination. The source is an adult in good health. CDR3 residues: CAWTPQGTQRYGYTF. DNA of the CDR3: TGTGCCTGGACACCTCAGGGGACTCAGAGATATGGCTACACCTTC.